Below, 5 T cell receptor beta chains from the same sample are listed, as sequenced in a study of T cells after yellow fever vaccination. TCRdb analysed the 5' RACE reads with MiXCR anew, one entry per CDR3 protein. This repertoire shows about 50,000 distinct CDR3 sequences, approximately 7.7% found once; its top ten account for under 45%. The sequencing used CD8+ T cells sorted from PBMCs, collected on the day of the first yellow fever vaccination. Receptors were obtained from a man in his late teens or twenties who received the YFV17D yellow fever vaccine.

The V and J genes are TRBV7-9 and TRBJ2-7; D gene ambiguous. CDR3 length: 14 amino acids. Trimming removed 7 bases at V and 2 bases at J, with 15 bases between. Germline loops: CDR1 SEHNR, CDR2 FQNEAQ (reference sequence). CDR3 loop: CASTEVVGPYEQYV. In DNA, the CDR3 is TGTGCCAGCACCGAAGTCGTTGGTCCCTACGAGCAGTACGTC.

In its sample, this clonotype was seen a few times. The chain has TRBV27 and TRBJ2-2; 7 bases are shared with TRBD1. V lost 5 bases, J lost 5 bases, and 8 bases stayed unmatched. Germline CDR1 MNHEY, CDR2 SMNVEV (reference sequence). This CDR3 is built from 15 residues. The CDR3 DNA reads as TGTGCCAGCAGTGCGACTACAGGGGAAACCGGGGAGCTGTTTTTT. As protein: CASSATTGETGELFF.

There are a few counts of this clonotype. The chain recombines TRBV20-1 with TRBJ1-2; possibly TRBD1 for D (5 bases). The germline V gene has CDR1 DFQATT and CDR2 SNEGSKA (reference sequence). The CDR3 is 12 residues long. Trimming removed 3 bases from V and 0 bases from J, with 5 bases in between. CDR3 protein: CSARGPNYGYTF. CDR3 nucleotide sequence: TGCAGTGCTAGGGGGCCTAACTATGGCTACACCTTC.

There are many counts of this clonotype. This chain uses TRBV6-5 with TRBJ1-1, with TRBD1 matching over 7 bases. V dropped 6 bases and J dropped 5; count of bases not matched to a gene: 6. CDR3 size: 13 residues. Germline V lookup: CDR1 MNHEY, CDR2 SVGAGI. Written as DNA, the CDR3 is TGTGCCAGCAGCACAGGGGAGGTGACTGAAGCTTTCTTT. Translating it yields CASSTGEVTEAFF.

This clonotype appeared many times. The chain carries TRBV12-3 or TRBV12-4 and TRBJ2-1; unclear D gene. The CDR3 loop spans 11 amino acids. The V end was cut by 6 bases, the J end by 7 bases, with 7 bases between. The CDR3 DNA sequence: TGTGCCAGCAGCCTGGGAAATGAGCAGTTCTTC. Residues: CASSLGNEQFF.